The rows below give T cell receptor beta chains drawn from one sample of a study of cytomegalovirus exposure and HLA in healthy donors. Sequencing used immunoSEQ multiplex PCR; TCRdb keeps in-frame clones, though not all of them. Here the sample spans about 140,000 clones, about three quarters being singletons. The source material was PBMCs. Receptors originate from a male donor in good health and CMV-seropositive. Each CDR3 is given with its conserved first and last residue. D genes are given only for firm matches. Size is stated for part of the rows, as once, few or many counts, or as a class when the clone is expanded.

clone_size	v_call	d_call	cdr3_length	j_call	cdr3_nt	cdr3_aa
NA	TRBV4-1	NA	17	TRBJ2-7	TGCGCCAGCGCTGCCGGTGGCGCAGGGTTGGGGACCTACGAGCAGTACTTC	CASAAGGAGLGTYEQYF
NA	TRBV14	NA	13	TRBJ1-1	TGTGCCAGCAGCCAAGTGAGGGGGACTGAAGCTTTCTTT	CASSQVRGTEAFF
NA	TRBV6-5	NA	14	TRBJ1-2	TGTGCCAGCAGTTACCGTCTTCGCGGCTATGGCTACACCTTC	CASSYRLRGYGYTF
NA	TRBV11-3	NA	14	TRBJ2-1	TGTGCCAGCAGCACCGGGACAAACGTCTATGAGCAGTTCTTC	CASSTGTNVYEQFF
NA	TRBV28	NA	23	TRBJ2-6	TGTGCCAGCAGTTTACAAAACCTATACAGGGACAATGGACTCCCCTCTGGGGCCAACGTCCTGACTTTC	CASSLQNLYRDNGLPSGANVLTF
NA	TRBV19	NA	14	TRBJ2-3	TGTGCCAGTAGTATCCAGGATAGCGGTTATACGCAGTATTTT	CASSIQDSGYTQYF
NA	TRBV7-2	TRBD1	13	TRBJ2-7	TGTGCCAGCAGCTTGGACAGGGGCCACGAGCAGTACTTC	CASSLDRGHEQYF
few	TRBV6-4	TRBD2	14	TRBJ2-1	TGTGCCAGCAGTCGGACTAGCGGGAAAGATGAGCAGTTCTTC	CASSRTSGKDEQFF
NA	TRBV5-6	TRBD2	16	TRBJ2-2	TGTGCCAGCAGCCCCGGGACTAGCGGGAACACCGGGGAGCTGTTTTTT	CASSPGTSGNTGELFF
once	TRBV6-4	NA	14	TRBJ2-3	TGTGCCAGCAGTGACAAAGGGGGGGCAGATACGCAGTATTTT	CASSDKGGADTQYF
NA	TRBV7-2	TRBD1	14	TRBJ2-2	TGTGCCAGCAGCTTAGAGGGGGCAGGCGGGGAGCTGTTTTTT	CASSLEGAGGELFF
NA	TRBV7-2	NA	17	TRBJ2-7	TGTGCCAGCAGCCCTAACGGCGGATACGGGAGAGGGCCCGAGCAGTACTTC	CASSPNGGYGRGPEQYF
NA	TRBV25-1	TRBD1	16	TRBJ2-7	TGTGCCAGCAGTTTGGACAGGGGGGATGATTCCTACGAGCAGTACTTC	CASSLDRGDDSYEQYF
once	TRBV5-5	NA	15	TRBJ2-1	TGTGCCAGCAGCTTGGGCGGAGGGGAGTACAATGAGCAGTTCTTC	CASSLGGGEYNEQFF
NA	TRBV18	NA	13	TRBJ1-2	TGTGCCAGCTCACCCTTGGGAGACAACGGCTACACCTTC	CASSPLGDNGYTF
NA	TRBV7-9	TRBD1	19	TRBJ1-1	TGTGCCAGCAGCCCCAGGGGGTCAGAGGTTTCGACGAGGATCACTGAAGCTTTCTTT	CASSPRGSEVSTRITEAFF
NA	TRBV29-1	TRBD1	12	TRBJ1-1	TGCAGCGTTTTGAGACAGGGCGCTGAAGCTTTCTTT	CSVLRQGAEAFF
once	TRBV7-2	NA	14	TRBJ2-1	TGTGCCAGCAGCTTAGGGGCAGATTACAATGAGCAGTTCTTC	CASSLGADYNEQFF
NA	TRBV5-1	NA	13	TRBJ1-1	TGCGCCAGCAGCTTGGCCATCAACACTGAAGCTTTCTTT	CASSLAINTEAFF
NA	TRBV4-3	NA	19	TRBJ2-7	TGCGCCAGCAGCCAAGATTTTATGGTTAGCCAGGGTATGAGGTACGAGCAGTACTTC	CASSQDFMVSQGMRYEQYF
few	TRBV4-1	NA	14	TRBJ1-1	TGCGCCAGCAGCCAAGCTGTCTCGAACACTGAAGCTTTCTTT	CASSQAVSNTEAFF
NA	TRBV13	TRBD1	15	TRBJ2-1	TGTGCCAGCAGCCCAGGGACAGGGGGCTACAATGAGCAGTTCTTC	CASSPGTGGYNEQFF
few	TRBV5-1	TRBD1	14	TRBJ1-5	TGCGCCAGCGGGGGACAGTCCCTTAATCAGCCCCAGCATTTT	CASGGQSLNQPQHF
NA	TRBV5-1	NA	13	TRBJ2-7	TGCGCCAGCAGCGAGACTAGCTCCTACGAGCAGTACTTC	CASSETSSYEQYF
NA	TRBV5-1	NA	14	TRBJ1-1	TGCGCCAGCAGCTTTGGAGGGGGGGAGGGGGAAGCTTTCTTT	CASSFGGGEGEAFF
NA	TRBV4-2	NA	13	TRBJ2-7	TGTGCCAGCAGCCAAGGGCCGGAGGTCGAGCAGTACTTC	CASSQGPEVEQYF
NA	TRBV10-3	NA	12	TRBJ2-5	TGTGCCATCAGGGACAGCCAAGGGACCCAGTACTTC	CAIRDSQGTQYF
NA	TRBV7-9	TRBD1	16	TRBJ2-3	TGTGCCAGCAGCTTAGTCGGGGACAGTGTCACAGATACGCAGTATTTT	CASSLVGDSVTDTQYF
NA	TRBV6-4	NA	16	TRBJ2-3	TGTGCCAGCAGTGACTCGACGCGGGGGCGCTCAGATACGCAGTATTTT	CASSDSTRGRSDTQYF
NA	TRBV7-9	NA	17	TRBJ2-6	TGTGCCAGCAGCCTACAGGGTTCCCTATCTGGGGCCAACGTCCTGACTTTC	CASSLQGSLSGANVLTF
NA	TRBV15	TRBD2	17	TRBJ2-7	TGTGCCACCAGCAGAGATTGGGATACTAGCGGGAGGGACGAGCAGTACTTC	CATSRDWDTSGRDEQYF
NA	TRBV28	TRBD1	13	TRBJ2-5	TGTGCCAGCAACCCAGGGGGTATCGAGACCCAGTACTTC	CASNPGGIETQYF
NA	TRBV5-1	TRBD1	16	TRBJ2-7	TGCGCCAGCAGCACGTTCCCGGGACAGGTCTCCTACGAGCAGTACTTC	CASSTFPGQVSYEQYF
NA	TRBV27	NA	13	TRBJ2-7	TGTGCCAGCAGTTTCGGCAGCGGCTACGAGCAGTACTTC	CASSFGSGYEQYF
NA	TRBV6-6	TRBD1	16	TRBJ2-2	TGTGCCAGCAGTAACCGGGACAGGGGGTTCGGGGGTCAGGTGTTTTTT	CASSNRDRGFGGQVFF
few	TRBV7-9	NA	13	TRBJ1-3	TGCACGACAGGATACGACTCTGGAAACACCATATATTTT	CTTGYDSGNTIYF
NA	TRBV7-2	NA	14	TRBJ1-2	TGTGCCAGCAGCTTATTGGGCCAGATGTATGGCTACACCTTC	CASSLLGQMYGYTF
NA	TRBV5-1	NA	14	TRBJ2-5	TGCGCCAGCAGCGGGCCGACGGGAGAAGAGACCCAGTACTTC	CASSGPTGEETQYF
NA	TRBV9	TRBD2	16	TRBJ2-2	TGTGCCAGCAGCGCTAGCGGGGGCCCGAACACCGGGGAGCTGTTTTTT	CASSASGGPNTGELFF
NA	TRBV9	TRBD2	13	TRBJ2-7	TGTGCCAGCAGCACCCAAGCGGGGGGCGAGCAGTACTTC	CASSTQAGGEQYF
once	TRBV28	NA	16	TRBJ2-6	TGTGCCAGCAATTCTCCAACAGGGACCGGGGCCAACGTCCTGACTTTC	CASNSPTGTGANVLTF
NA	TRBV7-7	NA	13	TRBJ1-1	TGTGCTAGCAGCAAACGGGTGAACACTGAAGCTTTCTTT	CASSKRVNTEAFF
NA	TRBV18	TRBD2	14	TRBJ2-1	TGTGCCAGCTCACCCCTAGCGGGAGGGGGGGAGCAGTTCTTC	CASSPLAGGGEQFF
NA	TRBV5-6	TRBD1	14	TRBJ1-5	TGTGCCAGCAGCTTAACAGGGGAGGCCCAGCCCCAGCATTTT	CASSLTGEAQPQHF